This T cell receptor (beta chain) came from a study of cytomegalovirus exposure and HLA in healthy donors. Germline lookup yields CDR1 LNHDA and CDR2 SQIVND (reference sequence). V lost 0 bases to trimming and J lost 1 base, with 3 bases between them. There are 14 residues in the CDR3. Remarks on this clone: Its antigen is undetermined.

Study outcomes and limitations: Analyses of presence/absence relied on an assumption of roughly uniform sequencing depth across donors. When analyzed later, a missense DCLRE1C variant was found to be linked to TCR beta V- and J-gene trimming.

Primers included in the PCR were 60 Vbeta and 13 Jbeta primers. Original handling: Later, 65 million to 90 million unique TCR beta chains were counted in an analysis, and 8.5 million to 13 million of them were shared. Only in-frame clones appear in the TCRdb table, and some are missing; sequencing was by immunoSEQ multiplex PCR. Clone size and the V and J calls come from that table; the DNA yielded D and trimming. There are about 150,000 clones in the sample; approximately 82% occur only once, and around 11% lies in the top ten. The sample was PBMCs. The TCR was taken from a man between 18 and 29 years old in good health and CMV-seropositive. The rearrangement links TRBV19 to TRBJ2-2; no definite D call. The CDR3 sequence: CASSIDRNTGELFF. In nucleotides, the CDR3 is TGTGCCAGTAGTATAGATCGGAACACCGGGGAGCTGTTTTTT.